Listed below are T cell receptor beta chains from one sample, sequenced in a study of T cell responses to AZD1222 COVID-19 vaccine. Produced via immunoSEQ multiplex PCR; TCRdb's table is partial and in-frame only. Of around 140,000 clones in the sample, about 93% are singletons; the top ten hold approximately 5.4%. The sequencing here drew on peripheral blood, taken on day 0 of AZD1222 vaccination. The source of these receptors is an adult in good health. The CDR3 runs from the conserved cysteine through the conserved F or W. D genes are given only for firm matches. For some rows the clone size is stated as once, few or many, or as a class when expanded; others skip it.

clone_size | d_call | j_call | v_call | cdr3_nt | cdr3_aa
- | - | TRBJ2-7 | TRBV28 | TGTGCCAGCAGTTTTGGCATCCGGGACAACCTTTACGAGCAGTACTTC | CASSFGIRDNLYEQYF
- | TRBD2 | TRBJ2-3 | TRBV6-6 | TGTGCCAGCAGTTACGGGGGCGGGGGGTTCACAGATACGCAGTATTTT | CASSYGGGGFTDTQYF
- | - | TRBJ1-6 | TRBV20-1 | TGCAGTGCTAGTCACAACACTCGTTCACCCCTCCACTTT | CSASHNTRSPLHF
- | - | TRBJ1-2 | TRBV28 | TGTGCCTCCGGGAGGATGGCCTATGGCTACACCTTC | CASGRMAYGYTF
- | - | TRBJ2-3 | TRBV19 | TGTGCCAGTAGTATTTGGGGTTTGACCACAGATACGCAGTATTTT | CASSIWGLTTDTQYF
- | TRBD2 | TRBJ2-5 | TRBV29-1 | TGCAGCACAAAGGGAGGGTGGGAGACCCAGTACTTC | CSTKGGWETQYF
- | - | TRBJ1-6 | TRBV11-2 | TGTGCCAGCAGCTTAGTCGGCAGGACAAGGGGGGGGTCACCCCTCCACTTT | CASSLVGRTRGGSPLHF
- | - | TRBJ2-7 | TRBV19 | TGTGCCAGTAGTTCTGCGGTGGCAGCTTACGAGCAGTACTTC | CASSSAVAAYEQYF
- | TRBD2 | TRBJ2-1 | TRBV2 | TGTGCCATCCAACCCGGGACTAGCGGAAATGAGCAGTTCTTC | CAIQPGTSGNEQFF
once | TRBD2 | TRBJ2-3 | TRBV4-3 | TGCGCCAGCAGCCAATCGGGGTTTGCGGGAGGCTCGGGACCGGATACGCAGTATTTT | CASSQSGFAGGSGPDTQYF
- | TRBD1 | TRBJ1-1 | TRBV7-2 | TGTGCCAGCAGCTTAGCACCAGGGGGAGGGGGTGAAGCTTTCTTT | CASSLAPGGGGEAFF
- | - | TRBJ1-2 | TRBV28 | TGTGCCAGCAGTTTAGGGCCCGACTATGGCTACACCTTC | CASSLGPDYGYTF
- | - | TRBJ2-2 | TRBV7-2 | TGTGCCAGCAGCAACTACCCCGGGGAGCTGTTTTTT | CASSNYPGELFF
- | - | TRBJ2-7 | TRBV5-4 | TGTGCCAGCAGCTTGGCCCTGTCTTACGAGCAGTACTTC | CASSLALSYEQYF
once | TRBD2 | TRBJ2-1 | TRBV5-6 | TGTGCCAGCAGCAAGAACCTAGCGGGGAATGAGCAGTTCTTC | CASSKNLAGNEQFF
- | TRBD2 | TRBJ2-1 | TRBV5-1 | TGCGCCAGCTCCGGGGGGTCCTCCTACAATGAGCAGTTCTTC | CASSGGSSYNEQFF
- | TRBD1 | TRBJ2-3 | TRBV7-3 | TGTGCCAGCAGCTTATTCGGGACAGCGCAGTATTTT | CASSLFGTAQYF
- | - | TRBJ2-7 | TRBV6-5 | TGTGCCACCCTACGGACGAGCGAGCAGTACTTC | CATLRTSEQYF
- | - | TRBJ1-4 | TRBV5-8 | TGTGCCAGCACCAAAGCGGGACAAATTAATGAAAAACTGTTTTTT | CASTKAGQINEKLFF
- | - | TRBJ2-2 | TRBV27 | TGTGCCAGCAGTTTATCGGGAGGAACCGGGGAGCTGTTTTTT | CASSLSGGTGELFF
- | - | TRBJ2-1 | TRBV27 | TGTGCCAGCAGTTTATCAGCGGGCCTGATCTACAATGAGCAGTTCTTC | CASSLSAGLIYNEQFF
- | TRBD2 | TRBJ2-1 | TRBV5-4 | TGTGCCAGCAGCTTGTCGACTAGCGATGAGCAGTTCTTC | CASSLSTSDEQFF
- | - | TRBJ2-7 | TRBV11-2 | TGTGCCAGCAGCTTAGAAGCCCAAAGCTCCTACGAGCAGTACTTC | CASSLEAQSSYEQYF
- | - | TRBJ2-7 | TRBV6-4 | TGTGCCAGCAGCGTACAGGGTTACGAGCAGTACTTC | CASSVQGYEQYF
- | TRBD1 | TRBJ1-4 | TRBV27 | TGTGCCAGCAGTCAACAGGGGAATGAAAAACTGTTTTTT | CASSQQGNEKLFF
- | - | TRBJ1-1 | TRBV9 | TGTGCCAGCAGCGTAGGTCTGGGAGAGGGCACTGAAGCTTTCTTT | CASSVGLGEGTEAFF
- | - | TRBJ1-5 | TRBV5-8 | TGTGCCAGCAGCTTGGATATCGGTCTCTTAGGGGGCAATCAGCCCCAGCATTTT | CASSLDIGLLGGNQPQHF
- | - | TRBJ1-1 | TRBV28 | TGTGCCAGCAGGGAGGTGAACACTGAAGCTTTCTTT | CASREVNTEAFF
- | TRBD1 | TRBJ1-1 | TRBV5-8 | TGTGCCAGCAGCTTGGGCCAGGGGGTGAACACTGAAGCTTTCTTT | CASSLGQGVNTEAFF
- | - | TRBJ2-1 | TRBV21-1 | TGTGCCAGCAGCAAAAGGCGGGCCAACAATGAGCAGTTCTTC | CASSKRRANNEQFF
- | TRBD1 | TRBJ2-5 | TRBV11-2 | TGTGCCAGCAGCCCAGGGACAGGGAGAGAGACCCAGTACTTC | CASSPGTGRETQYF
- | - | TRBJ1-3 | TRBV9 | TGTGCCAGCAGCGCACACCACTTAAGCTCTGGAAACACCATATATTTT | CASSAHHLSSGNTIYF
- | - | TRBJ2-7 | TRBV6-5 | TGTGCCAGCCCGGGGTCCACCGAGCAGTACTTC | CASPGSTEQYF
- | TRBD2 | TRBJ2-5 | TRBV5-1 | TGCGCCAGCAGCCCACGGGGGGAAGAGACCCAGTACTTC | CASSPRGEETQYF
medium-sized | TRBD1 | TRBJ1-5 | TRBV7-8 | TGTGCCAGCAGCTCCAGACAGGGCCCTACTCAGCCCCAGCATTTT | CASSSRQGPTQPQHF
- | - | TRBJ1-5 | TRBV2 | TGTGCCAGCAGTGATTGGGCTGTAGATCAGCCCCAGCATTTT | CASSDWAVDQPQHF
- | TRBD1 | TRBJ2-7 | TRBV9 | TGTGCCAGCAGCGTAGGTGGGGACAGAGGGACCTACGAGCAGTACTTC | CASSVGGDRGTYEQYF
- | TRBD1 | TRBJ1-1 | TRBV2 | TGTGCCAGCAAGGGAGGGACAGGGGGAGGCACTGAAGCTTTCTTT | CASKGGTGGGTEAFF
- | - | TRBJ1-3 | TRBV11-2 | TGTGCCAGCAGCTCACGGGACACCGCCTCTGGAAACACCATATATTTT | CASSSRDTASGNTIYF
- | - | TRBJ1-3 | TRBV4-3 | TGCGCCAGCAGCCAAGATCTTGGGCGTCTTTCTGGAAACACCATATATTTT | CASSQDLGRLSGNTIYF
- | TRBD1 | TRBJ1-5 | TRBV6-5 | TGTGCCAGCAGTTACGCAGGGGGTAGCAATCAGCCCCAGCATTTT | CASSYAGGSNQPQHF
- | - | TRBJ2-7 | TRBV5-1 | TGCGCCAGCAGCGCAAACCGGGACTACGAGCAGTACTTC | CASSANRDYEQYF
- | - | TRBJ2-1 | TRBV27 | TGTGCCAGCAGTTTAATCCCTCGGAATGAGCAGTTCTTC | CASSLIPRNEQFF
once | TRBD1 | TRBJ1-1 | TRBV5-5 | TGTGCCAGCAGGGGGACAGTCCCCATGAACACTGAAGCTTTCTTT | CASRGTVPMNTEAFF
- | - | TRBJ2-7 | TRBV5-1 | TGCGCCAGCAGCTTGCCCTTTCAGAATTACGAGCAGTACTTC | CASSLPFQNYEQYF
- | TRBD1 | TRBJ2-3 | TRBV4-2 | TGTGCCAGCAGCCAAACAACCGGGACAGGGTGGTATTTT | CASSQTTGTGWYF
- | - | TRBJ1-2 | TRBV4-1 | TGCGCCAGCAGCCGGGAGGGTCCGGATAGCTCCCTTAACTATGGCTACACCTTC | CASSREGPDSSLNYGYTF
- | - | TRBJ1-2 | TRBV25-1 | TGTGCCAGCAGTGATTCGGGCAGAGCTGGCTACACCTTC | CASSDSGRAGYTF
- | - | TRBJ2-7 | TRBV5-3 | TGTGCCAGAAGCTTAGGTCTGGGACACACCTACGAGCAGTACTTC | CARSLGLGHTYEQYF
- | - | TRBJ2-7 | TRBV30 | TGTGCCTGGAAGGACTTAAGCGAGCAGTACTTC | CAWKDLSEQYF
- | - | TRBJ2-1 | TRBV27 | TGTGCCAGCAGTTTGAGAGGGGGAAGCTCCTACAATGAGCAGTTCTTC | CASSLRGGSSYNEQFF
- | - | TRBJ1-3 | TRBV4-2 | TGTGCCAGCAGCCAAAAACCGACCCGCTCGGGCGGTTCTGGAAACACCATATATTTT | CASSQKPTRSGGSGNTIYF
- | TRBD1 | TRBJ1-1 | TRBV10-3 | TGTGCCACGGCAGGGGGGCAGAACACTGAAGCTTTCTTT | CATAGGQNTEAFF